Listed here are 6 T cell receptor beta chains from one sample, sequenced in a study of glioma-infiltrating T cells after dendritic cell vaccination. Assay used: immunoSEQ multiplex PCR; TCRdb lists only in-frame clones, some missing. This table has 100,000 or so clones, around 91% appearing once. Time point indicated: after dendritic cell vaccination, including at tumor progression/relapse. The specimen was blood, collected after dendritic cell vaccination. These receptors came from a human donor with glioblastoma.

This chain connects TRBV30 to TRBJ2-1; 13 bases fit TRBD2. Per germline, CDR1 GTSNPN and CDR2 SVGIG (reference sequence). The CDR3 covers 15 residues. V trimming: 2 bases; J trimming: 6 bases; junction bases outside the gene matches: 4. This CDR3 is CAWSRGTSGINEQFF. The CDR3 nucleotides are TGTGCCTGGAGTAGGGGGACTAGCGGGATCAATGAGCAGTTCTTC.

This sequence joins TRBV6-1 and TRBJ2-7; 9 nucleotides align to TRBD1. The germline CDR1 and CDR2 sequences are MNHNS and SASEGT. CDR3 length equals 14 residues. The J segment lost 2 bases and the V segment lost 5 bases, leaving 4 bases of the junction unmatched. The CDR3 sequence is CASSRDREAYEQYF. In DNA form, the CDR3 reads TGTGCCAGCAGTCGGGACAGGGAGGCCTACGAGCAGTACTTC.

On this clone: Other DNA sequences in this specimen translate into the identical CDR3. This chain joins TRBV5-1 and TRBJ1-5, with a weak D call TRBD1 (5 bases). V was pared by 0 bases and J by 3 bases, with 7 bases between. The germline V gene has CDR1 SGHRS and CDR2 YFSETQ. CDR3 length: 14 amino acids. The CDR3 coding sequence is TGCGCCAGCAGCTTGGGACAGCCCAATCAGCCCCAGCATTTT. Protein: CASSLGQPNQPQHF.

The rearrangement links TRBV6-5 to TRBJ2-2; D may be TRBD2 (5 bases). Between the trimmed V and J ends, which lost 6 bases and 6 bases, there was a span of 14 bases. In germline, CDR1 is MNHEY, CDR2 SVGAGI. This CDR3 has 14 residues. CDR3: CASSRTSNAGELFF. CDR3 DNA sequence: TGTGCCAGCAGCCGTACTAGTAATGCCGGGGAGCTGTTTTTT.

In its sample, this clone was seen once. The chain has TRBV5-6 and TRBJ2-1; 14 bases agree with TRBD2. Per the germline V gene, CDR1 is SGHDT and CDR2 is YYEEEE. V lost 8 bases, J lost 15 bases, and 13 bases stayed unmatched. The CDR3 is 14 residues long. The CDR3 DNA is TGTGCCAGTAACGTGGGACTAGCGGGAGAGGCGCTGTTCTTC. This gives the protein CASNVGLAGEALFF.

The rearrangement joins TRBV5-5 to TRBJ2-2; 8 bases map to TRBD2. The CDR3 runs 14 residues. Trimming removed 4 bases from V and 8 bases from J; junction bases left unmatched: 7. Germline lookup yields CDR1 SGHKS and CDR2 YYEKEE (reference sequence). As DNA, the CDR3 is TGTGCCAGCAGCCTACCGGGACTAGGAGGGGAGCTGTTTTTT. It is translated as CASSLPGLGGELFF.